This TCR beta chain was sequenced in a study of Ad26.COV2.S vaccination and SARS-CoV-2 variants. About the research overall: Administration of Ad26.COV2.S was intramuscular, either once or twice 56 days apart.

The CDR3 has 18 amino acids. V was trimmed by 7 bases and J by 4 bases, leaving 25 bases between them. Germline assignment: CDR1 WNHNN and CDR2 SYGVQD (reference sequence). Treatment noted: over 15 received Ad26.COV2.S at low or high dose, single or two shots; 5 received placebo; per-sample allocation not given. Samples came from day 63 after the first vaccine or placebo injection. It was Wuhan-strain SARS-CoV-2 spike that the Ad26 vaccine vector expressed. The assay was immunoSEQ multiplex PCR, and TCRdb's table has in-frame clones only and misses some. The data contain about 320,000 clones, 75% to 90% of them singletons.

The sequencing used peripheral blood, collected in a trial of Ad26.COV2.S vaccine versus placebo. The chain joins TRBV10-1 to TRBJ2-2; D gene ambiguous. This receptor was obtained from a person between 18 and 65 years old who received the Ad26.COV2.S COVID-19 vaccine or a placebo. CDR3 nucleotide sequence: TGCGCCAGCACTACACTTTCCCGCCTTACTCTGAGCACCGGGGAGCTGTTTTTT. Amino acids: CASTTLSRLTLSTGELFF.